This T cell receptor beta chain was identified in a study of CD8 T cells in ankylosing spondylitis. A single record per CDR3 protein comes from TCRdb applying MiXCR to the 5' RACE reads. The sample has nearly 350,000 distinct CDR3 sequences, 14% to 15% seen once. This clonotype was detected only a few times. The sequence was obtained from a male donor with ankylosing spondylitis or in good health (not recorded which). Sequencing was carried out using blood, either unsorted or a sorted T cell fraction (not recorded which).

CDR3 coding DNA: TGCGCCAGCAGCCCTGACTCTTTTGTTAACTATGGCTACACCTTC. It yields the protein CASSPDSFVNYGYTF. The rearrangement uses TRBV5-1 and TRBJ1-2; D remains ambiguous. The CDR3 covers 15 residues. Germline CDR1 is SGHRS and CDR2 is YFSETQ. Trimming cost V 4 bases and J 1 base, with 14 bases left between them.